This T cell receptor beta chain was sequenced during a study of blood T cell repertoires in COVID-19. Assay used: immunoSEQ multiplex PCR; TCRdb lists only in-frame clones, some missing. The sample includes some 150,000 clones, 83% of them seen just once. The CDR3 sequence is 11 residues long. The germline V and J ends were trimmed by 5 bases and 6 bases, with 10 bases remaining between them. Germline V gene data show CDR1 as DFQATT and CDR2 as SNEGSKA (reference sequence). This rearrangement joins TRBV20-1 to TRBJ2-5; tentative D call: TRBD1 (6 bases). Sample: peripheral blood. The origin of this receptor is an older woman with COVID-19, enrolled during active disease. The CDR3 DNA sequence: TGCAGTGCTCTACAGGGTCAGACCCAGTACTTC. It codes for CSALQGQTQYF.